This entry concerns a single TCR beta chain. Its antigen remains unknown. Compared with germline, one end of the junction differs, possibly owing to a read error. This CDR3 contains 15 residues. This entry belongs to a study of tumor-infiltrating lymphocytes in primary liver carcinoma. Study context: The study obtained roughly 3.5 to 7.5 million productive TCRbeta reads per sample, similar across tissue types.

Notes on the study in general: Tumor top-250-clone fractions significantly exceeded those of blood (p = 0.039).

From unsorted bulk tissue weighing about 20-32 mg, DNA and RNA were co-extracted. The patients presented with primary liver carcinoma, which was managed through surgical resection. Making TCR beta cDNA involved around 520 ng total RNA and a constant-region primer. Construction of TCR beta libraries relied on three successive nested multiplex PCR rounds employing slightly modified ARM-PCR. With TRBV1-TRBV30 forward primers and a C-beta reverse primer, the first two PCR rounds were run for 10 cycles each. TCRdb reprocessed the multiplex PCR reads with MiXCR, giving one entry per CDR3 protein. The profile shows around 99,000 distinct CDR3 sequences, 65% to 70% of them singletons.

Sequencing was carried out using tumor-adjacent normal liver tissue. The chain joins TRBV12-3 or TRBV12-4 to TRBJ2-1; D is undetermined. The clonotype comes from a man aged 35-49 years with primary liver carcinoma and hepatitis B virus infection. The CDR3 sequence is CTSSFVGTSHNEQFF. CDR3 DNA sequence: TGTACCAGCAGTTTCGTGGGAACCTCCCACAATGAGCAGTTCTTC.